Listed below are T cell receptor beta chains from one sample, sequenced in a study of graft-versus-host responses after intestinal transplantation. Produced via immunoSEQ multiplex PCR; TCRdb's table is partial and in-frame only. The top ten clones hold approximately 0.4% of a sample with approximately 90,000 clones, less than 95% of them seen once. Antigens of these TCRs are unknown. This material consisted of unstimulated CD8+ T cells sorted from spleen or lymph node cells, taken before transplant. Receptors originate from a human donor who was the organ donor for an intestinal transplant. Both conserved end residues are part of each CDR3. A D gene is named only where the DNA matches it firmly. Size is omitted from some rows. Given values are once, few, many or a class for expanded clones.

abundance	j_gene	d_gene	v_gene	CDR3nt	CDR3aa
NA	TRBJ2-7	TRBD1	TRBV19	TGTGCCGTCTCTCCGGGACAGGGTTACGAGCAGTACTTC	CAVSPGQGYEQYF
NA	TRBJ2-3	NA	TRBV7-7	TGTGCCAGCAGCTTAGAGGGGCAGGGGCCAGAAGCGCAGTATTTT	CASSLEGQGPEAQYF
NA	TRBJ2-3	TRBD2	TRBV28	TGTGCCAGCAGTTCTGCCCCGGGACTAGCTTTTTCCGCTCAGTATTTT	CASSSAPGLAFSAQYF
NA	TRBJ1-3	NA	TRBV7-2	TGTGCCAGCAGCTTAGAACAGCCCGACTCTGGAAACACCATATATTTT	CASSLEQPDSGNTIYF
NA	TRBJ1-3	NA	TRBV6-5	TGTGCCAGCAGCCCGTACTCTGGAAACACCATATATTTT	CASSPYSGNTIYF
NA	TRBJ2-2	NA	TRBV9	TGTGCCAGCAGGCCCCACTCAGGCAGCCCGAACACCGGGGAGCTGTTTTTT	CASRPHSGSPNTGELFF
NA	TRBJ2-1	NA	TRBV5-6	TGTGCCAGCCGCTTGGGGCCCGACAATGAGCAGTTCTTC	CASRLGPDNEQFF
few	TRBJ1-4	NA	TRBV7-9	TGTGCCAGCAGCCCCGGGAATGAAAAACTGTTTTTT	CASSPGNEKLFF
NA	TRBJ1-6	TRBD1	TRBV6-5	TGTGCCAGCAGCCTTCGGACAGGGAGGCCCCTCCACTTT	CASSLRTGRPLHF
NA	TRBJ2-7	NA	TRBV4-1	TGCGCCAGCAGCCAAGATGGTCGGTACGAGCAGTACTTC	CASSQDGRYEQYF
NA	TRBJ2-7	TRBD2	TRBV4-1	TGCGCCAGCAGCCAAGTGAGCGGGGGAGCCTACGAGCAGTACTTC	CASSQVSGGAYEQYF
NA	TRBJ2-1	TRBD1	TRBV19	TGTGCCAGCACCCTGGGACAGGGCAATGAGCAGTTCTTC	CASTLGQGNEQFF
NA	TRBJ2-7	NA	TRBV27	TGTGCCAGCAGTTTGACGGGACAAGACTACGAGCAGTACTTC	CASSLTGQDYEQYF
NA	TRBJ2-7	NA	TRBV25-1	TGTGCCAGCAGTCCGTCCGGGACACTCTACGAGCAGTACTTC	CASSPSGTLYEQYF
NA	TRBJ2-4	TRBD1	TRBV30	TGTGCCTGGGGGCCCACCGGGACAGGGTATTCCAAAAACATTCAGTACTTC	CAWGPTGTGYSKNIQYF
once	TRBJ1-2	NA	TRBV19	TGTGCCAGTAGTATCAGGGAGGCGTATGGCTACACCTTC	CASSIREAYGYTF
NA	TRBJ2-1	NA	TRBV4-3	TGCGCCAGCAGCCAAGAGAGGGCCGATGAGCAGTTCTTC	CASSQERADEQFF
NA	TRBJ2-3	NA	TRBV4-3	TGCGCCAGCGGCAGGGGCCTCACAGATACGCAGTATTTT	CASGRGLTDTQYF
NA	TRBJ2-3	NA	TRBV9	TGTGCCAGCGGGGGGGCCAGCACAGATACGCAGTATTTT	CASGGASTDTQYF
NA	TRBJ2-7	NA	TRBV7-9	TGTGCCAGCAGCTTAGCGGAGGCCATTTACGAGCAGTACTTC	CASSLAEAIYEQYF
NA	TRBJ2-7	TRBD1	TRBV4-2	TGTGCCAGCAGCCAAGGCAGGGGGAACCATGACGAGCAGTACTTC	CASSQGRGNHDEQYF
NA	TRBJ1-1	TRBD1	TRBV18	TGTGCCAGCTCACCTCTAAACCGTAGGGGGCGGAAGAACACTGAAGCTTTCTTT	CASSPLNRRGRKNTEAFF
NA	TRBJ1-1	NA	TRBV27	TGTGCCAGCAGCCCGAATCAACAGGGAGTGATCACTGAAGCTTTCTTT	CASSPNQQGVITEAFF
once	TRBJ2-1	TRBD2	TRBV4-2	TGTGCCAGCAGCCCCTTTCGGGGGGGCCATGAGCAGTTCTTC	CASSPFRGGHEQFF
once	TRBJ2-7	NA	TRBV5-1	TGCGCCAGCAGCTTGGAACAGGGTTACGAGCAGTACTTC	CASSLEQGYEQYF
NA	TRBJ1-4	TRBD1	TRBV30	TGTGCCTGGAGCGGACAGGGGGGTAATGAAAAACTGTTTTTT	CAWSGQGGNEKLFF
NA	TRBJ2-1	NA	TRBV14	TGTGCCAGCAGCCAAGGGGCTAGCTTCGATGAGCAGTTCTTC	CASSQGASFDEQFF
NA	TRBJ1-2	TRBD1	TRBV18	TGTGCCAGCTCACCTCGGCAGGGGGCGAGTGGCTACACCTTC	CASSPRQGASGYTF
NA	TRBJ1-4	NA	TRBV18	TGTGCCAGTCTAGACCCTACAACTAATGAAAAACTGTTTTTT	CASLDPTTNEKLFF
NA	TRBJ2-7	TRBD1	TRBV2	TGTGCCAGCATAGGGGACAGGGAAGAGCAGTACTTC	CASIGDREEQYF
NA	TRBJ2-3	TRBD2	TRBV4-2	TGTGCCAGCAGGGTTGAGAGCGGGGGGGTGACAGATACGCAGTATTTT	CASRVESGGVTDTQYF
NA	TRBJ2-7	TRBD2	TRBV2	TGTGCCAGCAGTGAAGACGGGGGGGGGCCCTACGAGCAGTACTTC	CASSEDGGGPYEQYF
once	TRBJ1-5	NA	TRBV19	TGTGCCAGTAGTAGGGGGGGGCACCAGCCCCAGCATTTT	CASSRGGHQPQHF
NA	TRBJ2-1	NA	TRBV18	TGTGCCAGCTCACCGCCTCGTCAACAGGGCGATGAGCAGTTCTTC	CASSPPRQQGDEQFF
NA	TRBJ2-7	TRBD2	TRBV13	TGTGCCAGCAGCCCGGGACTAGCGGGGGGGCCCCTGAACGAGCAGTACTTC	CASSPGLAGGPLNEQYF
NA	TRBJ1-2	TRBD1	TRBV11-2	TGTGCCAGCAGCTTAGGGGACAGCCTTAACTATGGCTACACCTTC	CASSLGDSLNYGYTF
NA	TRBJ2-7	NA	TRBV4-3	TGCGCCAGCAGCCTATACCGGGAGCAGCCTTTTTACGAGCAGTACTTC	CASSLYREQPFYEQYF
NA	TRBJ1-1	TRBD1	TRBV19	TGTGCCAGCAGACAGGGAATCTTGGATCAGTACACTGAAGCTTTCTTT	CASRQGILDQYTEAFF
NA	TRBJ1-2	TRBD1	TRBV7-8	TGTGCCAGCAGCTTGGGTATGACAGGGGGAGATGGCTACACCTTC	CASSLGMTGGDGYTF
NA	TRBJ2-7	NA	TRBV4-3	TGCGCCAGCAGCCAAGATTTTGGTGGCGGCCCCCAATACGAGCAGTACTTC	CASSQDFGGGPQYEQYF
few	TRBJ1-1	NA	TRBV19	TGTGCCAGTAGTATCAGCGACGGCTGGAACACTGAAGCTTTCTTT	CASSISDGWNTEAFF
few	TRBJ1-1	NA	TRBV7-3	TGTGCCAGCAGGGTCGGACAACACACTGAAGCTTTCTTT	CASRVGQHTEAFF
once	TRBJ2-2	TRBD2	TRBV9	TGTGCCAGCAGCGTAGGCGGGGGCACCGGGGAGCTGTTTTTT	CASSVGGGTGELFF
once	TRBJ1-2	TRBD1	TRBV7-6	TGTGCCAGCAGCTTAGCCAGGGGGCTTGGCTACACCTTC	CASSLARGLGYTF
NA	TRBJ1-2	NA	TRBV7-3	TGTGCCAGCAGCTTAGCCCCTGAGGGCTATGGCTACACCTTC	CASSLAPEGYGYTF
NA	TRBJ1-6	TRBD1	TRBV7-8	TGTGCCAGCAGCAGAAGGCCCTCGGGACAGATTCAGATAAATTCACCCCTCCACTTT	CASSRRPSGQIQINSPLHF
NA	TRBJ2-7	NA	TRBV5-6	TGTGCCAGCAGCTCGCCACAGATTACCTACGAGCAGTACTTC	CASSSPQITYEQYF
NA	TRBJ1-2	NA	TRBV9	TGTGCCAGCAGCCCCTTGGGGGGGATGTCAAATGGCTACACCTTC	CASSPLGGMSNGYTF
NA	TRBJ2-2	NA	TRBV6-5	TGTGCCAGCAGTTTTCGGGTCACCGGGGAGCTGTTTTTT	CASSFRVTGELFF
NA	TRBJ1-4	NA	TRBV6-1	TGTGCCAGCAGTGCGCCTGGAGTAGGGGAGGCTAATGAAAAACTGTTTTTT	CASSAPGVGEANEKLFF